The next 22 T cell receptor beta chains were all read from a single sample in a study of CD8 T cells in ankylosing spondylitis. TCRdb processed the 5' RACE reads anew with MiXCR; each CDR3 protein has one entry. The sample lists tens of thousands of distinct CDR3 sequences, over 9% occurring once. Source material: blood, either unsorted or a sorted T cell fraction (not recorded which). The receptors come from a male donor with ankylosing spondylitis or in good health (not recorded which).

V is TRBV5-1 and J is TRBJ2-7; D is uncertain. Looked up from germline, CDR1 is SGHRS and CDR2 is YFSETQ. V dropped 4 bases and J dropped 3 bases, with 14 bases sitting between them. The CDR3 contains 14 residues. CDR3 DNA: TGCGCCAGCAGCCCCCGCGACCCGTTCTACGAGCAGTACTTC. Its translation is CASSPRDPFYEQYF.

This clonotype was counted ten times or more. The rearrangement uses TRBV12-5 and TRBJ1-2; TRBD1 matches 10 bases. CDR3 length: 13 residues. The germline V gene encodes CDR1 LGHNT and CDR2 FRNRAP. Germline trimming cut 6 bases from V and 8 bases from J; bases unmatched to any gene: 6. The CDR3 coding sequence is TGTGCTAGTGGACCGGACAGGGGGTTGGGCTACACCTTC. Protein sequence: CASGPDRGLGYTF.

The chain employs TRBV16 and TRBJ1-6; D is unresolved. V shed 0 bases and J shed 7 bases, with 13 bases lying between them. The CDR3 length is 16 residues. Germline V gene sequence: CDR1 KGHSY, CDR2 FQNENV. The CDR3 protein is CASSQSIAGTNSPLHF. DNA of the CDR3: TGTGCCAGCAGCCAATCTATAGCAGGAACGAATTCACCCCTCCACTTT. The whole variable domain, remainder taken from reference TRBV16 and TRBJ1-6, is GEEVAQTPKHLVRGEGQKAKLYCAPIKGHSYVFWYQQVLKNEFKFLISFQNENVFDETGMPKERFSAKCLPNSPCSLEIQATKLEDSAVYFCASSQSIAGTNSPLHFGNGTRLTVT.

This clonotype was counted ten times or more. The chain is built from TRBV20-1 and TRBJ2-6, with a weak D call TRBD1 (5 bases). The germline V gene has CDR1 DFQATT and CDR2 SNEGSKA (reference sequence). This CDR3 comprises 17 residues. Trimming stripped 6 bases from V and 0 bases from J, with 18 bases between. CDR3 bases: TGCAGTGCCCACCCGACAGAAAGTATCTCTGGGGCCAACGTCCTGACTTTC. Protein product: CSAHPTESISGANVLTF.

This clonotype was recorded at least ten times. The chain links TRBV18 to TRBJ1-5; D not certain. Trimming stripped 4 bases from V and 3 bases from J, with 10 bases between. The CDR3 loop spans 14 amino acids. CDR1 and CDR2 from the germline V gene are KGHSH and LQKENI. CDR3 sequence: CASSQTAYNQPQHF. CDR3 sequence (DNA): TGTGCCAGCTCACAAACGGCTTACAATCAGCCCCAGCATTTT.

This clonotype was detected ten times or more. The genes are TRBV7-2 and TRBJ1-3; the D is unclear. The V end lost 2 bases, the J end lost 2 bases, and 10 bases lay between the germline ends. Germline assignment: CDR1 SGHTA and CDR2 FQGNSA. The CDR3 runs 15 residues. The CDR3, as DNA: TGTGCCAGCAGCTTACAGCCTATAGCTGGAAACACCATATATTTT. This sequence encodes CASSLQPIAGNTIYF.

Ten or more counts support this clonotype. The gene calls are TRBV20-1 and TRBJ1-1, with 7 nucleotides matching TRBD1. Germline CDR1 and CDR2: DFQATT and SNEGSKA (reference sequence). The junction had 8 bases not matched to a gene; V was cut back by 3 bases and J by 4 bases. The CDR3 runs 14 residues. CDR3 bases: TGCAGTGCTAGGGCACACAGGGGTGGCACTGAAGCTTTCTTT. Amino acid sequence: CSARAHRGGTEAFF.

This clonotype showed up many times. This chain's CDR3 is CASSAPGQEGGGYTF. The CDR3 nucleotides read TGTGCCAGCAGCGCCCCGGGACAGGAAGGAGGAGGCTACACCTTC. The gene calls are TRBV7-9 and TRBJ1-2; 8 bases match TRBD1. V shed 5 bases and J 8 bases; nucleotides not matched to a gene: 13. Germline V gene lookup returns CDR1 SEHNR and CDR2 FQNEAQ (reference sequence). The CDR3 is 15 amino acids.

In its sample, this clonotype was seen many times. The chain is built from TRBV19 and TRBJ2-1, with D tentatively TRBD2 (7 bases). V was pared by 7 bases and J by 2 bases, with 27 bases between. The germline V gene encodes CDR1 LNHDA and CDR2 SQIVND (reference sequence). This CDR3 comprises 19 residues. The DNA for the CDR3 is TGTGCCAGTACCCACAACCTGGGGGGGCAGCTAGATGCCTACAATGAGCAGTTCTTC. Protein: CASTHNLGGQLDAYNEQFF.

This clonotype was seen at least ten times. The rearrangement links TRBV29-1 to TRBJ2-1; perhaps TRBD2 as D (5 bases). Germline V CDR1 and CDR2: SQVTM, ANQGSEA. V was clipped by 6 bases and J by 6 bases, with 9 bases between them. The CDR3 is 11 residues long. CDR3: CSVRAFNEQFF. The CDR3 DNA sequence: TGCAGCGTGAGGGCCTTCAATGAGCAGTTCTTC.

Many counts were recorded for this clonotype. The chain employs TRBV19 and TRBJ1-1; D gene unclear. The V gene lost 5 bases and the J gene lost 4 bases, with 14 bases spanning the gap. This CDR3 is 14 amino acids long. Germline CDR1 and CDR2: LNHDA and SQIVND (reference sequence). CDR3 sequence: CASSLGTATTEAFF. The CDR3 nucleotides read TGTGCCAGTAGTTTGGGTACAGCGACCACTGAAGCTTTCTTT. The whole variable domain, filled in from reference TRBV19 and TRBJ1-1, reads DGGITQSPKYLFRKEGQNVTLSCEQNLNHDAMYWYRQDPGQGLRLIYYSQIVNDFQKGDIAEGYSVSREKKESFPLTVTSAQKNPTAFYLCASSLGTATTEAFFGQGTRLTVV.

This clonotype was counted many times. This chain's CDR3 is CASRLRGAQANYGYTF. For the CDR3, the DNA is TGTGCCAGCAGACTCCGCGGGGCCCAAGCTAACTATGGCTACACCTTC. V gene TRBV6-1 combines with J gene TRBJ1-2, with D perhaps TRBD1 (5 bases). Trimming pared 6 bases from V and 0 bases from J, leaving 17 bases between. The CDR3 has 16 residues. Germline CDR1 reads MNHNS; CDR2 reads SASEGT.

This clonotype was recorded many times. This sequence joins TRBV7-8 and TRBJ2-3, with 13 positions matching TRBD2. CDR1 and CDR2 (germline): SGHVS, FQNEAQ. V dropped 8 bases and J dropped 6; count of bases not matched to a gene: 5. The CDR3 is made up of 14 amino acids. The CDR3 region has the DNA TGTGCCAGCCTCCAGACTAGCGGGAGGGATACGCAGTATTTT. Translating gives CASLQTSGRDTQYF.

The chain uses TRBV7-9 and TRBJ2-1; D might be TRBD2 (5 bases). This CDR3 spans 16 amino acids. The V end was cut by 0 bases, the J end by 7 bases, with 16 bases between. Germline CDR1 SEHNR, CDR2 FQNEAQ (reference sequence). The CDR3 spells CASSLAIGSAENEQFF. In DNA, the CDR3 is TGTGCCAGCAGCTTAGCCATTGGTAGCGCGGAAAATGAGCAGTTCTTC.

Notes on this clonotype: A junction boundary mismatches the germline segment, possibly from a read error. This sequence joins TRBV23-1 and TRBJ2-3, with D tentatively TRBD1 or TRBD2 (5 bases each). TRBV23-1 is labeled an ORF, and its function is uncertain. The CDR3 sequence is 14 residues long. The CDR3 loop reads CASSLWDSTDTQYF. DNA for the CDR3: TGTGCCAGCAGCTTGTGGGACAGCACAGATACGCAGTATTTT.

This clonotype was observed a few times. J is TRBJ2-3 and V is TRBV28, with TRBD2 matching 9 bases. The CDR3 loop spans 16 amino acids. The germline V gene has CDR1 MDHEN and CDR2 SYDVKM. Trimming removed 4 bases from V and 2 bases from J; junction bases left unmatched: 7. DNA for the CDR3: TGTGCCAGCAGTTCCCATACTAGCGGGTACACAGATACGCAGTATTTT. Amino acids: CASSSHTSGYTDTQYF.

This clonotype was recorded at least ten times. The V and J genes are TRBV6-1 and TRBJ1-3; D is ambiguous. The CDR3 spans 15 residues. The V gene's germline CDR1 is MNHNS and CDR2 SASEGT. Trimming cost V 6 bases and J 0 bases, with 12 bases left between them. Here the CDR3 reads CASRTREYSGNTIYF. CDR3 DNA: TGTGCCAGCAGAACCCGGGAATACTCTGGAAACACCATATATTTT.

This clonotype appeared many times. The chain carries TRBV29-1 and TRBJ1-5, with unresolved D. V lost 6 bases, J lost 0 bases, and 15 bases lay in between. The CDR3 loop spans 15 amino acids. Germline V gene lookup returns CDR1 SQVTM and CDR2 ANQGSEA. CDR3 sequence: CSVPRANYSNQPQHF. In DNA, the CDR3 is TGCAGCGTACCACGGGCAAATTATAGCAATCAGCCCCAGCATTTT.

This clonotype was found many times. The rearrangement uses TRBV7-3 and TRBJ1-1, with TRBD1 matching over 8 bases. In germline, CDR1 is SGHTA, CDR2 FQGTGA. The CDR3 length is 13 residues. J was trimmed by 4 bases and V by 5 bases; bases with no gene match: 3. The CDR3 is CASSPGGGTEAFF. In DNA, the CDR3 is TGTGCCAGCAGCCCAGGGGGCGGCACTGAAGCTTTCTTT.

This clonotype was detected ten times or more. V usage is TRBV4-2 and J usage is TRBJ1-5; the match to TRBD1 covers 8 bases. The CDR3 contains 14 residues. Germline CDR1 reads LGHNA; CDR2 reads YNFKEQ. The junction had 2 bases not matched to a gene; V was cut back by 4 bases and J by 3 bases. CDR3 region: CASSLQGDNQPQHF. CDR3 nucleotide sequence: TGTGCCAGCAGCCTACAGGGGGACAATCAGCCCCAGCATTTT.

This CDR3 is CASSFGSSSGSTNEQFF. CDR3 bases: TGTGCCAGCAGCTTTGGCAGCTCTAGCGGGAGTACCAATGAGCAGTTCTTC. The chain uses TRBV5-4 and TRBJ2-1; 10 positions agree with TRBD2. This CDR3 has 17 amino acids. Germline CDR1 is SGHNT and CDR2 is YYREEE (reference sequence). V was clipped by 2 bases and J by 6 bases; unmatched bases: 11.

In this sample, this clonotype turned up many times. This chain joins TRBV7-2 and TRBJ1-3, with TRBD1 as a possible D gene (6 bases). Germline V gene data show CDR1 as SGHTA and CDR2 as FQGNSA. Between the trimmed V and J ends, which lost 5 bases and 1 base, there was a span of 15 bases. The CDR3 runs to 16 residues. CDR3 in DNA: TGTGCCAGCAGCAAGACCCAGGGGCTGTCTGGAAACACCATATATTTT. Translation gives CASSKTQGLSGNTIYF.